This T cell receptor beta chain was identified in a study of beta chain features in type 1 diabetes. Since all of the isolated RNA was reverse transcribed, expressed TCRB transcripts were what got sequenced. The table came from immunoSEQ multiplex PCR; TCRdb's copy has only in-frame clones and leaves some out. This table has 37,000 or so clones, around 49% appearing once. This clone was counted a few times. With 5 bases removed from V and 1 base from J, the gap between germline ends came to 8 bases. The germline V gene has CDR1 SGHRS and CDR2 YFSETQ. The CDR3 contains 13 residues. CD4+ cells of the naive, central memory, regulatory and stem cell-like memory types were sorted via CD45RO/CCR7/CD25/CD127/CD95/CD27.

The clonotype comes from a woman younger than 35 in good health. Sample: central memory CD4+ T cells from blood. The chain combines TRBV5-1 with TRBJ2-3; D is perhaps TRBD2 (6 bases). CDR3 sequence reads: CASRSSGTDTQYF. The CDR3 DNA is TGCGCCAGCAGGTCTAGCGGCACAGATACGCAGTATTTT.